Included here is one T cell receptor beta chain sequence, with context. CDR1 MDHEN and CDR2 SYDVKM come from the germline V gene. The CDR3 spans 16 residues. V lost 6 bases and J lost 0, with 15 bases in between. The donors were all healthy and Caucasian. This sample stems from a study of identical twins. TCRdb re-called the 5' RACE reads through MiXCR, storing one row per CDR3 protein. The table shows just under 550,000 distinct CDR3 sequences, with roughly 15% occurring only once. These data also featured in a second study, about yellow fever vaccine responses in identical twins.

This receptor was obtained from a woman aged 18-29 years in good health. The chain links TRBV28 to TRBJ2-4; D is tentatively TRBD1 or TRBD2 (6 bases each). Source material: CD4+ T cells sorted from blood. The CDR3 loop reads CASRDYRAGAKNIQYF. The CDR3 coding sequence is TGTGCCAGCAGGGACTACAGGGCTGGAGCCAAAAACATTCAGTACTTC.